These T cell receptor beta chains were read from a single sample in a study of metastatic and nonmetastatic thyroid tumors. TCRdb re-called the PCR reads through MiXCR. The sample lists 65,000 or so clones; roughly 4.1% were seen once. Sequenced: blood. Every receptor here comes from a female donor with papillary thyroid cancer or a benign thyroid nodule (not recorded which). Some clones in this sample may be carry-over from other donors' samples. Both conserved end residues are part of each CDR3. The D gene is left open where the match is weak. Where a row states a size, it is once, few, many or the class of an expanded clone; other rows omit it.

v_gene	abundance	j_gene	d_gene	CDR3nt	CDR3aa
TRBV11-2	.	TRBJ2-7	TRBD2	TGTGCCAGCAGGAGAAATATCGGGAGGGCCTACGAGCAGCACTTC	CASRRNIGRAYEQHF
TRBV7-9	many	TRBJ2-7	.	TGTGCCAGCAGCTTAGCCGGGCAGGGTCTTCACGAGCAGTACTTC	CASSLAGQGLHEQYF
TRBV11-2	many	TRBJ2-7	.	TGTGCCAGCAGCTCAGGGACATTTGGCAGTGACGAGCAGTACTTC	CASSSGTFGSDEQYF
TRBV12-3/TRBV12-4	many	TRBJ2-1	TRBD1	TGTGCCAGCAGTTTAGCTGCGGGACAGGGGTTCGTAGGTTACTACAATGAGCAGTTCTTC	CASSLAAGQGFVGYYNEQFF
TRBV5-1	many	TRBJ2-1	TRBD1	TGCGCCAGCAGCGCCCGACAGGGGTCCACCTACAATGAGCAGTTCTTC	CASSARQGSTYNEQFF
TRBV15	few	TRBJ2-7	.	TGTGCCACCAGCCGGGCCATTAACTCCTACGAGCAGTACTTC	CATSRAINSYEQYF
TRBV6-1	many	TRBJ2-4	TRBD1	TGTGCCAGCAGTCCGGGAGGGACAGGGGACATTCAGTACTTC	CASSPGGTGDIQYF
TRBV5-1	many	TRBJ2-6	.	TGCGCCAGCAGCTACGACAGCTCTGTCTCTGGGGCCAACGTCCTGACTTTC	CASSYDSSVSGANVLTF
TRBV20-1	.	TRBJ2-1	.	TGCAGTGCTGCTGCGGGGATCAATGAGCAGTTCTTC	CSAAAGINEQFF
TRBV5-4	few	TRBJ2-5	TRBD2	TGTGCCAGCAGCTTGGGCCCTTTGAGCGGGGGGTTTCAAGAGACCCAGTACTTC	CASSLGPLSGGFQETQYF
TRBV7-9	many	TRBJ2-7	.	TGTGCCAGCAGCTTTGAGGGGGGAAGGAACGAGCAGTACTTC	CASSFEGGRNEQYF
TRBV4-1	.	TRBJ2-5	TRBD1	TGCGCCAGCAGCCAAGTACTGTTCACAGGGGGTGGGGAGACCCAGTGCTTC	CASSQVLFTGGGETQCF
TRBV12-3/TRBV12-4	.	TRBJ2-7	.	TGTGCCAGCAAGAGGGACGGCTCCTACGAGCAGTACTTC	CASKRDGSYEQYF
TRBV28	few	TRBJ2-1	.	TGTGCTAGCAGTTTAACAAACGGTAACAATCAGCAGTTCTTC	CASSLTNGNNQQFF
TRBV6-1	medium-sized	TRBJ1-6	TRBD1	TGTGCCAGCAGGGACAGGGGCAGCTCCTATAATTCACCCCTCCACTTT	CASRDRGSSYNSPLHF
TRBV19	few	TRBJ2-7	TRBD2	TGTGCCAGTAGTATCTCACTAGCGGGCCCCTACGAGTATTACTTC	CASSISLAGPYEYYF
TRBV6-1	.	TRBJ1-2	.	TGTGCCAGCAGGGCGACGGTAGTTAGCCTGAACTATGGCTACACCTTC	CASRATVVSLNYGYTF
TRBV11-3	few	TRBJ2-2	.	TGTGCCAGCAGCTCGGTGGATAACACCGGGGAGCTGTTTTTT	CASSSVDNTGELFF
TRBV20-1	many	TRBJ2-3	.	TGCAGTGCTAGAGATCTAACGGGGAGAGGCACAGATACGCAGTATTTT	CSARDLTGRGTDTQYF
TRBV28	.	TRBJ2-3	.	TGTGCCAGCAGTTTCTCTGTGCCCAAAACGTCTAAGGATTTGCATACGCAGTATTTT	CASSFSVPKTSKDLHTQYF
TRBV11-3	many	TRBJ1-1	TRBD1	TGTGCCAGCAGCTTAGTTATCGGGACAGGAGAAGCTTTCTTT	CASSLVIGTGEAFF
TRBV27	medium-sized	TRBJ1-6	TRBD1	TGTGCCAGCAGTTTAAGGGGACAGGGTCAGGCACCCCTCCACTTT	CASSLRGQGQAPLHF
TRBV19	many	TRBJ2-1	TRBD2	TGTGCCAGTAGTATAGATCGGAGCGGGAGCTCCTACAATGAGCAGTTCTTC	CASSIDRSGSSYNEQFF
TRBV10-3	.	TRBJ2-7	TRBD1	TGTGCCATCAGTGATGGGTCAAGGACAGGTGCGACCGAGCAGTACTTC	CAISDGSRTGATEQYF
TRBV3-1	few	TRBJ2-3	TRBD2	TGTGCCAGCAGCCAAAGGTCTAGCGGGAGTTATAACACAGATACGCAGTATTTT	CASSQRSSGSYNTDTQYF
TRBV19	.	TRBJ1-4	TRBD1	TGTGCCAGTTCGGGACAGGTTCCCCCGGGGGGGAGAGAGGAAAAACTGTTTTTT	CASSGQVPPGGREEKLFF
TRBV27	.	TRBJ1-6	.	TGTGCCAGCAGCCTTGGTAATTCACCCCTCCACTTT	CASSLGNSPLHF
TRBV19	many	TRBJ2-1	TRBD1	TGTGCCAGTAGTAACAGGGGTGACTACAATGAGCAGTTCTTC	CASSNRGDYNEQFF
TRBV28	many	TRBJ1-4	.	TGTGCCAGCAGTCCGGGGAGTATTCGAGAAAAACTGTTTTTT	CASSPGSIREKLFF
TRBV28	.	TRBJ1-5	TRBD1	TGTGCCAGCAGACGGGAACAGGGGGTCAGCAATCAGCCCCAGCATTTT	CASRREQGVSNQPQHF
TRBV12-3/TRBV12-4	many	TRBJ2-7	.	TGTGCCAGCAGATCACAGGGTTTCTACGAGCAGTACTTC	CASRSQGFYEQYF
TRBV20-1	many	TRBJ1-5	.	TGCAGTGCTATCCAGGGCAATCAGCCCCAGCATTTT	CSAIQGNQPQHF
TRBV6-5	few	TRBJ1-1	.	TGTGCCAGCAGTTCTACCCGGGGCGGTGGCACTGAAGCCTTCTTT	CASSSTRGGGTEAFF
TRBV19	few	TRBJ1-1	TRBD1	TGTGCCAGTAGCCGGGACAGGGGCACTGAAGCTTTCTTT	CASSRDRGTEAFF
TRBV19	medium-sized	TRBJ2-2	.	TGTGCCAGTGAGTCGGTCACCGGGGAGCTGTTTTTT	CASESVTGELFF
TRBV6-2/TRBV6-3	many	TRBJ1-1	.	TGTGCCAGCTTTACCGGGTCGGGTACTGAAGCTTTCTTT	CASFTGSGTEAFF
TRBV13	many	TRBJ2-7	.	TGTGCCAGCACTAAAGGAGGGTCTGGGTACGAGCAGTACTTC	CASTKGGSGYEQYF
TRBV5-1	many	TRBJ2-2	.	TGCGCCAGCAGATCGGGGCACAAGGCCGGGGAGCTGTTTTTT	CASRSGHKAGELFF
TRBV5-1	many	TRBJ2-5	TRBD1	TGCGCCAGCAGCTTGGGGGGGACAGCGACCAGCGAGACCCAGTACTTC	CASSLGGTATSETQYF
TRBV5-5	many	TRBJ1-1	.	TGTGCCAGCAGGCCTATGACATCTGGGAACACTGAAGCTTTCTTT	CASRPMTSGNTEAFF
TRBV5-6	many	TRBJ1-4	.	TGTGCCAGCAGCACGGGACGCCTTGCAACTAATGAAAAACTGTTTTTT	CASSTGRLATNEKLFF
TRBV10-1	few	TRBJ2-7	.	TGCGCCAGCAGTGATTCGGGAAGCTCCTACGAGCAGTACTTC	CASSDSGSSYEQYF
TRBV6-1	.	TRBJ2-3	TRBD2	TGTGCCAGCAGTGAGCTAGCGGGAGGAGGTGGGAGCACAGATACGCAGTATTTT	CASSELAGGGGSTDTQYF
TRBV11-2	many	TRBJ1-5	.	TGTGCCAGCAGCCCTTGGGGGAATCAGCCCCAGCATTTT	CASSPWGNQPQHF
TRBV5-4	many	TRBJ2-7	.	TGTGCCAGCAGCCAGGAGGGGGGGCGCGAGCAGTACTTC	CASSQEGGREQYF
TRBV6-2/TRBV6-3	.	TRBJ1-1	TRBD1	TGTGCCAGCCGAGCAGGGGGCGCAAACACTGAAGCTTTCTTT	CASRAGGANTEAFF
TRBV24-1	many	TRBJ1-5	.	TGTGCCACCAGGGGACACCAAAATCAGCCCCAGCATTTT	CATRGHQNQPQHF
TRBV2	.	TRBJ1-2	.	TGTGCCAGCAGTGACTCAGCTAACTATGGCTACACCTTC	CASSDSANYGYTF
TRBV11-2	.	TRBJ2-3	.	TGTGCCAGCAGCTCCGCCCCTAGCACAGATACGCAGTATTTT	CASSSAPSTDTQYF
TRBV20-1	few	TRBJ2-7	TRBD2	TGCAGTGCTTACGGGACTACCTACGAGCAGTACTTC	CSAYGTTYEQYF
TRBV27	many	TRBJ1-2	TRBD1	TGTGCCAGCAGTTCCCATGAGACAGGGCGAAACTATGGCTACACCTTC	CASSSHETGRNYGYTF
TRBV4-1	many	TRBJ1-3	.	TGCGCCAGCAGCCAAGGCCCGGGGGGCGGAAACACCATATATTTT	CASSQGPGGGNTIYF
TRBV6-2/TRBV6-3	few	TRBJ2-3	.	TGTGCCAGCAGTTTCTTGACTGACACAGATACGCAGTATTTT	CASSFLTDTDTQYF
TRBV27	.	TRBJ1-2	TRBD1	TGTGCCAGCAGTAAACAGGGACCAGGGGGTGGGGGCTACACCTTC	CASSKQGPGGGGYTF